A single sample gave rise to the 3 T cell receptor beta chains below, sequenced in a study of blood T cell repertoires in COVID-19. Libraries were prepared by immunoSEQ multiplex PCR; TCRdb keeps only in-frame clonotypes and omits some of them. The repertoire has about 140,000 clones, roughly four fifths of them found once; the top ten carry 3.5% to 5.5%. The specimen was peripheral blood. Every receptor here comes from a woman of 80 years or more with active or convalescent COVID-19.

The V and J genes are TRBV28 and TRBJ1-5; no clear D gene. CDR1 is MDHEN and CDR2 is SYDVKM in the germline V gene. V lost 4 bases and J 5 bases, leaving 9 bases between the germline ends. There are 13 residues in the CDR3. The CDR3 sequence: CASSSNSDQPQHF. The CDR3 region has the DNA TGTGCCAGCAGTTCGAACAGTGATCAGCCCCAGCATTTT.

A few counts support this clone. The V call is TRBV30, the J call TRBJ2-7; the match to TRBD1 covers 7 bases. In germline, CDR1 is GTSNPN, CDR2 SVGIG (reference sequence). V lost 7 bases, J lost 0 bases, and 9 bases stayed unmatched. This CDR3 is 14 amino acids long. The CDR3 DNA reads as TGTGCCTCCCTCTACGGGACAGACTCCTACGAGCAGTACTTC. Protein product: CASLYGTDSYEQYF.

The chain has TRBV7-2 and TRBJ2-3; 10 bases map to TRBD2. Germline V lookup: CDR1 SGHTA, CDR2 FQGNSA. The V and J ends lost 5 bases and 4 bases, in that order; junction bases with no gene match: 6. CDR3 length: 15 residues. CDR3 protein: CASSPGTSVPDTQYF. CDR3 coding DNA: TGTGCCAGCAGCCCCGGGACTAGCGTCCCAGATACGCAGTATTTT. The full variable domain, in which reference TRBV7-2 and TRBJ2-3 provide the parts outside the CDR3, is GAGVSQSPSNKVTEKGKDVELRCDPISGHTALYWYRQSLGQGLEFLIYFQGNSAPDKSGLPSDRFSAERTGGSVSTLTIQRTQQEDSAVYLCASSPGTSVPDTQYFGPGTRLTVL.